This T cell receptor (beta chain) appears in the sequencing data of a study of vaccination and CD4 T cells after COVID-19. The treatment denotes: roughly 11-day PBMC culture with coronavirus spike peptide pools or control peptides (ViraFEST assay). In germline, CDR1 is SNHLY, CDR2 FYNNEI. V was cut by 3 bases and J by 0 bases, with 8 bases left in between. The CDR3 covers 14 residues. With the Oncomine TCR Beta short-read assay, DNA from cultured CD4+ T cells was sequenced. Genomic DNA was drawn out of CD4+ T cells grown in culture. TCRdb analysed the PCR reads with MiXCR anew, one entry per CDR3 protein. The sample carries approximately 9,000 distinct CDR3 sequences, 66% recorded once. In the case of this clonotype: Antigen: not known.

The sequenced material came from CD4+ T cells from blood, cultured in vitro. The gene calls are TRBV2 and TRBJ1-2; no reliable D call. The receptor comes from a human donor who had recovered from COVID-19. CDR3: CASSEDGTNYGYTF. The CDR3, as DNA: TGTGCCAGCAGTGAGGACGGAACTAACTATGGCTACACCTTC.